This is a list of T cell receptor beta chains from one sample in a study of blood T cell repertoires in COVID-19. Some clones are missing from TCRdb's copy, which holds only in-frame ones; the method was immunoSEQ multiplex PCR. Of 450,000 or so clones listed, roughly 90% are singletons. The sample consisted of peripheral blood. The receptor source for this set is a woman between 40 and 55 years old with COVID-19, enrolled during active disease. Each CDR3 is given with its conserved first and last residue. D genes are given only for firm matches. The size of a clone is reported for some rows only, either as once, few or many, or as a class for expanded clones.

abundance,j_gene,d_gene,v_gene,CDR3nt,CDR3aa
.,TRBJ2-1,.,TRBV12-3/TRBV12-4,TGTGCCAGCAGTTCCCTCGGGGTTGAGCAGTTCTTC,CASSSLGVEQFF
.,TRBJ1-1,.,TRBV7-2,TGTGCCAGCAGCCCTTCGAGACAGAACACTGAAGCTTTCTTT,CASSPSRQNTEAFF
.,TRBJ2-1,TRBD2,TRBV11-2,TGTGCCAGCAGTCCTGCTAGTGGGGGGGACAATGAGCAGTTCTTC,CASSPASGGDNEQFF
.,TRBJ2-1,TRBD1,TRBV27,TGTGCCAGCAGTTTACCGGCTGGGACAGCCTACAATGAGCAGTTCTTC,CASSLPAGTAYNEQFF
.,TRBJ1-2,.,TRBV5-1,TGCGCCAGCAGCCCACGGACAGAAGCTAACTATGGCTACACCTTC,CASSPRTEANYGYTF
.,TRBJ2-5,TRBD1,TRBV2,TGTGCCAGCAGTGCAGACAGGGACCAAGAGACCCAGTACTTC,CASSADRDQETQYF
.,TRBJ2-5,TRBD1,TRBV3-1/TRBV3-2,TGTGCCAGCAGCCTAACGGGACAGGGTACGGAGACCCAGTACTTC,CASSLTGQGTETQYF
.,TRBJ2-3,.,TRBV5-4,TGTGCCAGCAGCTCGGCCGGGGGGCGTCGGACAGATACGCAGTATTTT,CASSSAGGRRTDTQYF
.,TRBJ1-3,.,TRBV10-3,TGTGCCATCAGTGAACAGGGAGCTGGAAACACCATATATTTT,CAISEQGAGNTIYF
.,TRBJ1-1,TRBD1,TRBV9,TGTGCCAGCAGCTCGGGACAGGGGCTAAACACTGAAGCTTTCTTT,CASSSGQGLNTEAFF
.,TRBJ2-7,TRBD2,TRBV4-3,TGCGCCAGCAGCCGACAACTAGCGGGGGTATACGAGCAGTACTTC,CASSRQLAGVYEQYF
.,TRBJ1-2,TRBD1,TRBV6-5,TGTGCCAGCAGGACACAGGGGTCTGGCTACACCTTC,CASRTQGSGYTF
.,TRBJ2-1,.,TRBV7-9,TGTGCCAGCAGCTTATGGGTCCTGGGACAGCGGGGGAATGAGCAGTTCTTC,CASSLWVLGQRGNEQFF
.,TRBJ1-5,.,TRBV29-1,TGCAGCGTCATGGGACTGCAAGGCGCCCAGCATTTT,CSVMGLQGAQHF
few,TRBJ2-7,TRBD1,TRBV5-1,TGCGCCAGCAGCTTGGGACAGGGCTTGTGGGAGCAGTACTTC,CASSLGQGLWEQYF
.,TRBJ1-6,.,TRBV18,TGTGCCAGCTCGGGAGACAGGTTAAGCTCCTATAATTCACCCCTCCACTTT,CASSGDRLSSYNSPLHF
.,TRBJ1-5,.,TRBV27,TGTGCCAGCAGTCCATCCCCAGGGTTCAATCAGCCCCAGCATTTT,CASSPSPGFNQPQHF
.,TRBJ2-3,.,TRBV28,TGTGCCAGCATCGGGGGGCCACGGGATACGCAGTATTTT,CASIGGPRDTQYF
.,TRBJ1-1,.,TRBV7-4,TGTGCCAGCAGCTTATTCGAGGGGGGGAGCAGGATCATGAACACTGAAGCTTTCTTT,CASSLFEGGSRIMNTEAFF
.,TRBJ1-3,TRBD1,TRBV7-2,TGTGCCAGCAGCTTAGCCGGGACAGGCTCTGGAAACACCATATATTTT,CASSLAGTGSGNTIYF
.,TRBJ1-4,TRBD1,TRBV18,TGTGCCAGCTCTCTACAGGGGGGCTGGGAAAAACTGTTTTTT,CASSLQGGWEKLFF
.,TRBJ2-1,.,TRBV6-5,TGTGCCAGCAGTCCAGGGGTTTCCTACAATGAGCAGTTCTTC,CASSPGVSYNEQFF
.,TRBJ1-1,TRBD1,TRBV6-2/TRBV6-3,TGTGCCAGCAGTTACTCCCCCGACAGGGGGTATGGGGACACTGAAGCTTTCTTT,CASSYSPDRGYGDTEAFF
many,TRBJ1-6,.,TRBV6-5,TGTGCCACCCTGACATCCCTCACAGGCTCACCCCTCCACTTT,CATLTSLTGSPLHF
.,TRBJ1-2,TRBD1,TRBV7-9,TGTGCCAGTGGCGCGACAGGGTCATATGGCTACACCTTC,CASGATGSYGYTF
.,TRBJ2-1,TRBD2,TRBV15,TGTGCCACCAGCGAGAGTCTAAGCGGGAGCTCCTACAATGAGCAGTTCTTC,CATSESLSGSSYNEQFF
.,TRBJ2-7,TRBD2,TRBV10-3,TGTGCCATCAGGACTAGCGGCTACGAGCAGTACTTC,CAIRTSGYEQYF
.,TRBJ1-1,.,TRBV30,TGTGCCCTAGGTAACACTGAAGCTTTCTTT,CALGNTEAFF
.,TRBJ1-5,.,TRBV19,TGTGCCAGTATAGGGGGGGTCGACAGGTTTTGGCGTAATCAGCCCCAGCATTTT,CASIGGVDRFWRNQPQHF
.,TRBJ2-1,TRBD1,TRBV11-2,TGTGCCAGCAGCTTAGCTCCCAGGGGGTACCTTTACAATGAGCAGTTCTTC,CASSLAPRGYLYNEQFF
.,TRBJ1-2,.,TRBV30,TGTGCCGGAAAGGGCGGAGGGGGCTACACCTTC,CAGKGGGGYTF
.,TRBJ1-4,.,TRBV7-9,TGTGCCAGCAGCTGGTCAGGGGCCGGGTTAAATGAAAAACTGTTTTTT,CASSWSGAGLNEKLFF
.,TRBJ1-5,.,TRBV3-1/TRBV3-2,TGTGCCAGCAGCCAAGCTTGGGGGGATCAGCCCCAGCATTTT,CASSQAWGDQPQHF
.,TRBJ2-5,TRBD1,TRBV27,TGTGCCAGCAGTTTGGGGACAGGGGAAGAGACCCAGTACTTC,CASSLGTGEETQYF
.,TRBJ1-2,.,TRBV11-2,TGTGCCAGCAGCCCGACTGGCAGGGGCTATGGCTACACCTTC,CASSPTGRGYGYTF
once,TRBJ1-5,.,TRBV5-4,TGTGCCAGCAGCTTACAGGGTACGGGCAATCAGCCCCAGCATTTT,CASSLQGTGNQPQHF
many,TRBJ2-7,.,TRBV11-2,TGTGCCAGCAGCTCAACCTACGAGCAGTACTTC,CASSSTYEQYF
.,TRBJ2-1,TRBD1,TRBV27,TGTGCCAGCAGTTTATCGAGCCTGGGACAGGGGTCCGATGAGCAGTTCTTC,CASSLSSLGQGSDEQFF
.,TRBJ2-7,.,TRBV2,TGTGCCAGCAGTGACAGACTCTACGAGCAGTACTTC,CASSDRLYEQYF
.,TRBJ2-1,.,TRBV5-1,TGCGCCAGCAGCCCCCCCGAGACTACTGCTGAGCAGTTCTTC,CASSPPETTAEQFF